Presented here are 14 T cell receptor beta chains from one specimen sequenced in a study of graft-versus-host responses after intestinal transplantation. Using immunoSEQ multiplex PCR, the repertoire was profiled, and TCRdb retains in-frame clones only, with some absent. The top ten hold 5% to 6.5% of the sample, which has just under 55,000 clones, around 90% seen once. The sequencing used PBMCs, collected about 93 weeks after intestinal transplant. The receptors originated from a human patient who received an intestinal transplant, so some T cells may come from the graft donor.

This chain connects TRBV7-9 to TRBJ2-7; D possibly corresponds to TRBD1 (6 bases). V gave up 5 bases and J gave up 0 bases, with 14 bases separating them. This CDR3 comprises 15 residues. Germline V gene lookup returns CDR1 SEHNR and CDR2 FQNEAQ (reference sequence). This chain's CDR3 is CASSTHRVSSYEQYF. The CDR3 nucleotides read TGTGCCAGCAGCACACACAGGGTTAGCTCCTACGAGCAGTACTTC.

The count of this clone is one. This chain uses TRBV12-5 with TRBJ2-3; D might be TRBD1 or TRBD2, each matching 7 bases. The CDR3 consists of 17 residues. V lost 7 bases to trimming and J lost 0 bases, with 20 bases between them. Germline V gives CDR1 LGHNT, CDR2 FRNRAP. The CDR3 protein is CASVDKGAGVSTDTQYF. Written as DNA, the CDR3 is TGTGCTAGTGTCGACAAGGGGGCGGGGGTTAGCACAGATACGCAGTATTTT.

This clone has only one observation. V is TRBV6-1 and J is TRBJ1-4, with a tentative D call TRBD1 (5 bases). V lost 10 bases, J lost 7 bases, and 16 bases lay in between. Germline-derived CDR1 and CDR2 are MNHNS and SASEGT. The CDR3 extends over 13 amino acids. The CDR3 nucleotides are TGTGCCATTCGGGGAGGGGCTACTGAAAAACTGTTTTTT. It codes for CAIRGGATEKLFF.

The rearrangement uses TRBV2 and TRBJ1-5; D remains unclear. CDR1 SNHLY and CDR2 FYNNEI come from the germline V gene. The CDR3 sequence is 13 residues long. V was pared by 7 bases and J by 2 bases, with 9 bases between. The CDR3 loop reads CASTGRGNQPQHF. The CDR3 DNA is TGTGCCAGCACAGGACGGGGCAATCAGCCCCAGCATTTT.

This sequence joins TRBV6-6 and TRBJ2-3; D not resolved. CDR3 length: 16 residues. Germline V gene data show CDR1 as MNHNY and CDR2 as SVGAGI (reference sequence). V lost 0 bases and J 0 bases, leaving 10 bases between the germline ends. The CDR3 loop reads CASSYSPDTSTDTQYF. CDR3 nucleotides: TGTGCCAGCAGTTACTCGCCGGATACTAGCACAGATACGCAGTATTTT.

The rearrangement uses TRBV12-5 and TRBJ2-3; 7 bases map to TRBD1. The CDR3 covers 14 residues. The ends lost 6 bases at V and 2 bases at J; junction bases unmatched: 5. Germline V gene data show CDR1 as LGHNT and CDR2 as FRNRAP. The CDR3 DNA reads TGTGCTAGTGGCCAGGGACAGAACACAGATACGCAGTATTTT. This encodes CASGQGQNTDTQYF.

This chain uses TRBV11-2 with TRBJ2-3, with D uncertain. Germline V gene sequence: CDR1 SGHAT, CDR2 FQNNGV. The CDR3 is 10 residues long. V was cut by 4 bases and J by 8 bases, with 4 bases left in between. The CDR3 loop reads CASSSATQYF. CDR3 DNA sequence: TGTGCCAGCAGCTCCGCTACGCAGTATTTT.

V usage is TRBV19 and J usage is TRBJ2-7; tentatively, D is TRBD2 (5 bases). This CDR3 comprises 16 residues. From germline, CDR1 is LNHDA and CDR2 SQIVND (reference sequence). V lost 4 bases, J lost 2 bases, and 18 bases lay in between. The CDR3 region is CASSTRLAGGPYEQYF. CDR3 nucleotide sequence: TGTGCCAGTAGTACCCGACTGGCCGGCGGGCCCTACGAGCAGTACTTC.

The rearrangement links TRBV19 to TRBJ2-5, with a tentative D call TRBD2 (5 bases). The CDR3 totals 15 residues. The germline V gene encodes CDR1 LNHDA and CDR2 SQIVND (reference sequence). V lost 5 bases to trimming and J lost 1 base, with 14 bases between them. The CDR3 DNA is TGTGCCAGTAGTCGGGGTGCCTTGGGCCAAGAGACCCAGTACTTC. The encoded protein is CASSRGALGQETQYF.

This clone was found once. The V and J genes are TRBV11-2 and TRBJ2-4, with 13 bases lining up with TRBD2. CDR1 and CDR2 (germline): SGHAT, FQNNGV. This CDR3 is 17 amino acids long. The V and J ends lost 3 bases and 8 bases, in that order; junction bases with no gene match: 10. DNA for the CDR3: TGTGCCAGCAGCTTCGAGACTAGCGGGGGGATTTGGGACATTCAGTACTTC. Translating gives CASSFETSGGIWDIQYF. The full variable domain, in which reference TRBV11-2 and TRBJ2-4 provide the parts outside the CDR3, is EAGVAQSPRYKIIEKRQSVAFWCNPISGHATLYWYQQILGQGPKLLIQFQNNGVVDDSQLPKDRFSAERLKGVDSTLKIQPAKLEDSAVYLCASSFETSGGIWDIQYFGAGTRLSVL.

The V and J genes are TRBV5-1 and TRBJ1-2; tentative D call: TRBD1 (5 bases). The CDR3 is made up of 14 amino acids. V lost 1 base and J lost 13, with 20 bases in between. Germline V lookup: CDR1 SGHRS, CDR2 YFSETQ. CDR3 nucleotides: TGCGCCAGCAGCTTGAAACCCGGGACGGATCTCTTCACCTTC. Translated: CASSLKPGTDLFTF.

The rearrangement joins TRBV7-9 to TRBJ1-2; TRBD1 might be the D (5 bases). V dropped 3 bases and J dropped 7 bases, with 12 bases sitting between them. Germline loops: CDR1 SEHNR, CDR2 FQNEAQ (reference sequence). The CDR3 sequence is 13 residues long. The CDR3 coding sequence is TGTGCCAGCAGCTTTTCGGGGAGGGGTGGCTACACCTTC. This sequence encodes CASSFSGRGGYTF.

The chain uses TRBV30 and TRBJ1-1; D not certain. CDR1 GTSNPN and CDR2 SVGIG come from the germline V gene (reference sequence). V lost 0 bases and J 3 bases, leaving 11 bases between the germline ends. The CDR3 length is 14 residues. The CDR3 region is CAWSVSLGDTEAFF. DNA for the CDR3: TGTGCCTGGAGTGTAAGCCTGGGTGACACTGAAGCTTTCTTT.

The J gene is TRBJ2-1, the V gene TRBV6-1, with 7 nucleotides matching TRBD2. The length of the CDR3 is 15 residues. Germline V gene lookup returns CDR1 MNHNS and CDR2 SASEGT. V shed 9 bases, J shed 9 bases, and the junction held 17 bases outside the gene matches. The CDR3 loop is CASRKREVTHAEQFF. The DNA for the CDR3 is TGTGCCAGTCGAAAACGGGAGGTAACGCACGCTGAGCAGTTCTTC.